Sequencing of this TCR beta chain was carried out in a study of radiotherapy plus CTLA-4 blockade in lung cancer. Study at large: Among enrolled patients, under 20% responded and around 30% achieved disease control.

On this clone: The antigen remains undetermined.

Whole-study findings and limits: After treatment with radiotherapy plus ipilimumab, TCR clones that came from the tumor expanded in blood.

Clones were sequenced by immunoSEQ multiplex PCR, and TCRdb holds only the in-frame ones, with some missing. Among roughly 98,000 clones listed, 75% to 90% were seen once. Trimming cost V 5 bases and J 12 bases; bases outside gene matches: 13. Looked up from germline, CDR1 is MNHNY and CDR2 is SVGAGI (reference sequence). The CDR3 sequence is 14 residues long. CTLA-4 blockade using ipilimumab, together with focal radiation, was received by patients with chemo-refractory metastatic non-small-cell lung cancer. This specimen consisted of peripheral blood, obtained from a patient treated with radiotherapy plus ipilimumab. The clonotype was recovered from a human donor with non-small cell lung cancer who had a partial response to radiotherapy plus ipilimumab. This chain joins TRBV6-6 and TRBJ2-7, with 10 bases that match TRBD1. The CDR3 sequence: CASSTGTGDNWLYF. The CDR3 coding sequence is TGTGCCAGCAGTACAGGGACAGGGGATAACTGGCTGTACTTC.